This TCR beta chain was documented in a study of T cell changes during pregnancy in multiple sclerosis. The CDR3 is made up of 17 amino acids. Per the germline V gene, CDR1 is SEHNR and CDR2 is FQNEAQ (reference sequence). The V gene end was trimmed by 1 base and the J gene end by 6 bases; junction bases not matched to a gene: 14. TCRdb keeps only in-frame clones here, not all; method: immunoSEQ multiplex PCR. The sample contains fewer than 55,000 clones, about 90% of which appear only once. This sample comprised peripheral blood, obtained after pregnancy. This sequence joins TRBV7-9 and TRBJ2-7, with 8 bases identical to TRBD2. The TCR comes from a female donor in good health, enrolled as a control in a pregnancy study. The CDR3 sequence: CASSLGVAGLRGGEQYF. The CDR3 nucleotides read TGTGCCAGCAGCTTAGGAGTGGCGGGACTCCGGGGGGGCGAGCAGTACTTC.